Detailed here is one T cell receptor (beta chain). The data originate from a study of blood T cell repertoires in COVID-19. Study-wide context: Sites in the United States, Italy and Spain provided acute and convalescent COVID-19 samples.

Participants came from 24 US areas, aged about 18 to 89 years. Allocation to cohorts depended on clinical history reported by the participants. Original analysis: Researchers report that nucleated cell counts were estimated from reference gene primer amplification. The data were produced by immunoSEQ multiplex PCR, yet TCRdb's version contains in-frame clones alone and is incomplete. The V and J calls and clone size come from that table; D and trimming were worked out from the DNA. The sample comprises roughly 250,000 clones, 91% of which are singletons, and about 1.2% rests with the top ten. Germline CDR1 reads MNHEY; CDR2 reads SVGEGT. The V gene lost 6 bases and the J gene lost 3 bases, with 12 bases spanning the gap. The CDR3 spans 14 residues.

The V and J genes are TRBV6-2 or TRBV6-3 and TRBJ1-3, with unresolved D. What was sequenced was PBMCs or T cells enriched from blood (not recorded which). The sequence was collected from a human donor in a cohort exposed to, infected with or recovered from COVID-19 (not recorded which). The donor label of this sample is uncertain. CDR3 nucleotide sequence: TGTGCCAGCAGCCTAGAGACGGGTGGAAACACCATATATTTT. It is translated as CASSLETGGNTIYF.